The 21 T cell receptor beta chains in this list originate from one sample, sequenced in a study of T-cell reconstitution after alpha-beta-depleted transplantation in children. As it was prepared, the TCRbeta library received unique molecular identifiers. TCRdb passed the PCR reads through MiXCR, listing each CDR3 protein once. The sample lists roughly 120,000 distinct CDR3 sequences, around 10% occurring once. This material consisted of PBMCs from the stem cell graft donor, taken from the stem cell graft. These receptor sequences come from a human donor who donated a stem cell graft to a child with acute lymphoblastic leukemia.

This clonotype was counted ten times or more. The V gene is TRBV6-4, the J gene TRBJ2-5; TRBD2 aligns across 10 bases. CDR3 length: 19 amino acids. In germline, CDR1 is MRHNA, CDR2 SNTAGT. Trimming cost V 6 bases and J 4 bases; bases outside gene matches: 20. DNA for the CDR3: TGTGCCAGCAGCCCGATCACCAAAGCGGGGGGGCCTTTAGCAGAGACCCAGTACTTC. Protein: CASSPITKAGGPLAETQYF.

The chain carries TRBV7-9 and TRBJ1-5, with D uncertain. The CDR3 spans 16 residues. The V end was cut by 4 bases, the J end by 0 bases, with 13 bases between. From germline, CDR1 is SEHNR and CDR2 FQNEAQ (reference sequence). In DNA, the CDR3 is TGTGCCAGCAGCTCGGGCCGGCTCGATAGCAATCAGCCCCAGCATTTT. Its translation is CASSSGRLDSNQPQHF.

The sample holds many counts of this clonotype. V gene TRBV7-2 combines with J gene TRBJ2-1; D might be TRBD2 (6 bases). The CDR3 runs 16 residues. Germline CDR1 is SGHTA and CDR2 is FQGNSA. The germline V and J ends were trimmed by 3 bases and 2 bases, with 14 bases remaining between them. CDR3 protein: CASSFESTSTYNEQFF. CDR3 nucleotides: TGTGCCAGCAGCTTCGAATCGACTAGTACCTACAATGAGCAGTTCTTC. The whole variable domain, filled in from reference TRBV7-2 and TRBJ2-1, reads GAGVSQSPSNKVTEKGKDVELRCDPISGHTALYWYRQSLGQGLEFLIYFQGNSAPDKSGLPSDRFSAERTGGSVSTLTIQRTQQEDSAVYLCASSFESTSTYNEQFFGPGTRLTVL.

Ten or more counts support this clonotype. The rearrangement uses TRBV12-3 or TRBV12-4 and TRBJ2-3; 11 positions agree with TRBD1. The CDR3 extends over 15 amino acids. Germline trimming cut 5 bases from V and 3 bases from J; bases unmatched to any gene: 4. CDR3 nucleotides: TGTGCCAGCAGTGGACAGGGGGCGAGGACAGATACGCAGTATTTT. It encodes CASSGQGARTDTQYF.

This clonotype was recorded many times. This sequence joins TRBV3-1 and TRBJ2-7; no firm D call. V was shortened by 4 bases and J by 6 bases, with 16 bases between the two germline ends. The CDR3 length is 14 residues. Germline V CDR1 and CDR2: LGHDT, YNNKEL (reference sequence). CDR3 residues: CASSPPIGLGEQYF. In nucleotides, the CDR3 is TGTGCCAGCAGCCCTCCCATTGGCCTCGGCGAGCAGTACTTC.

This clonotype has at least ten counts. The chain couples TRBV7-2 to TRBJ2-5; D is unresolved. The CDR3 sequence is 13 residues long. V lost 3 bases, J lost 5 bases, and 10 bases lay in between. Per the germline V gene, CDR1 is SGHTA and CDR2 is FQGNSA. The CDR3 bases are TGTGCCAGCAGCTTGACGCTAGTCGAGACCCAGTACTTC. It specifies CASSLTLVETQYF.

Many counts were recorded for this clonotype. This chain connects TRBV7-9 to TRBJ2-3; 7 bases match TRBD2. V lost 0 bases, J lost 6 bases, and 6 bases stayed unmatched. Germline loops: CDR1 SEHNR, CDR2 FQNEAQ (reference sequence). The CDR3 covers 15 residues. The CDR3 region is CASSLARTSVDTQYF. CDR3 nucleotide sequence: TGTGCCAGCAGCTTAGCGCGGACTAGTGTCGATACGCAGTATTTT. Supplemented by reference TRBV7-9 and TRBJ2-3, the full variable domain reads DTGVSQNPRHKITKRGQNVTFRCDPISEHNRLYWYRQTLGQGPEFLTYFQNEAQLEKSRLLSDRFSAERPKGSFSTLEIQRTEQGDSAMYLCASSLARTSVDTQYFGPGTRLTVL.

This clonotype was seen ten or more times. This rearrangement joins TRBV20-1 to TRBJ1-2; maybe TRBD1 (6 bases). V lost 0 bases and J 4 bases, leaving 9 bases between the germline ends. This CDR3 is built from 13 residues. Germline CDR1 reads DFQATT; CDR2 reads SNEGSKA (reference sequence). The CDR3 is CSARDRGPYGYTF. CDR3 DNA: TGCAGTGCTAGAGACAGGGGTCCCTATGGCTACACCTTC.

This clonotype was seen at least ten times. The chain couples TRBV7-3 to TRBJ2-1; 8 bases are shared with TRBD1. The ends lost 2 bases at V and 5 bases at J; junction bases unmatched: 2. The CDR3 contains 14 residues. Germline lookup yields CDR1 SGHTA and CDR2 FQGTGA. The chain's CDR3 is CASSLGQGHNEQFF. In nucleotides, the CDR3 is TGTGCCAGCAGCTTAGGACAGGGCCACAATGAGCAGTTCTTC.

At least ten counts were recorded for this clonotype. CDR3 in amino acids: CASSWDRAPSSGNTIYF. The CDR3 bases are TGTGCCAGCTCCTGGGACAGGGCTCCCAGCTCTGGAAACACCATATATTTT. The chain links TRBV18 to TRBJ1-3, with 9 bases identical to TRBD1. CDR3 length: 17 residues. Unmatched junction bases numbered 9, after V lost 6 bases and J lost 0 bases. Germline CDR1 is KGHSH and CDR2 is LQKENI. Drawing the rest from reference TRBV18 and TRBJ1-3, the complete variable domain is NAGVMQNPRHLVRRRGQEARLRCSPMKGHSHVYWYRQLPEEGLKFMVYLQKENIIDESGMPKERFSAEFPKEGPSILRIQQVVRGDSAAYFCASSWDRAPSSGNTIYFGEGSWLTVV.

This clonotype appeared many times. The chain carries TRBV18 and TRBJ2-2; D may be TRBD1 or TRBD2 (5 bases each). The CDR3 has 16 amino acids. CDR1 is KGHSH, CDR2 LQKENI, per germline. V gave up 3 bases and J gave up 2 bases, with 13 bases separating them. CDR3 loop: CASSPSMGTNTGELFF. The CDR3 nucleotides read TGTGCCAGCTCACCCTCGATGGGGACCAACACCGGGGAGCTGTTTTTT.

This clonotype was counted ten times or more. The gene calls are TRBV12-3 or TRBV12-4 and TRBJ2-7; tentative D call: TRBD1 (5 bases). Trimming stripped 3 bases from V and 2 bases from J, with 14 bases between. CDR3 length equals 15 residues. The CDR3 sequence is CASSLDRAGPYEQYF. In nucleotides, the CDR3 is TGTGCCAGCAGTTTGGATAGGGCAGGGCCCTACGAGCAGTACTTC.

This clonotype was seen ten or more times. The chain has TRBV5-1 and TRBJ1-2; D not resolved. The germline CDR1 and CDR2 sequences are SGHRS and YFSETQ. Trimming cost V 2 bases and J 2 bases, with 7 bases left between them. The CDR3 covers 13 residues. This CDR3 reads CASSFENNYGYTF. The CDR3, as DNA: TGCGCCAGCAGCTTTGAAAACAACTATGGCTACACCTTC. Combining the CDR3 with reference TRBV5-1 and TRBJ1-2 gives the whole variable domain KAGVTQTPRYLIKTRGQQVTLSCSPISGHRSVSWYQQTPGQGLQFLFEYFSETQRNKGNFPGRFSGRQFSNSRSEMNVSTLELGDSALYLCASSFENNYGYTFGSGTRLTVV.

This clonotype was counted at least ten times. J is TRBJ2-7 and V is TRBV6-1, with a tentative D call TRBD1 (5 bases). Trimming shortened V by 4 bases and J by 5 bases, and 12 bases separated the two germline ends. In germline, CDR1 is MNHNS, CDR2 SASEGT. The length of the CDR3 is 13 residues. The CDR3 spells CASSGTGPNEQYF. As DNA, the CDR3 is TGTGCCAGCAGTGGTACAGGTCCTAACGAGCAGTACTTC.

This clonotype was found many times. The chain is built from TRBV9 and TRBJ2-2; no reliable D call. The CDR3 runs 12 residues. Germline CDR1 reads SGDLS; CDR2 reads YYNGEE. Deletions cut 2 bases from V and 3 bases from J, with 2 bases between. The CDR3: CASSVDTGELFF. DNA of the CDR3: TGTGCCAGCAGCGTTGACACCGGGGAGCTGTTTTTT.

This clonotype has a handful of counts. CDR3 loop: CASSAGTGYEQYF. CDR3 in DNA: TGTGCCAGCAGCGCCGGGACAGGGTACGAGCAGTACTTC. This chain joins TRBV3-1 and TRBJ2-7; 9 nucleotides line up with TRBD1. V was pared by 5 bases and J by 4 bases, with 3 bases of the junction left unmatched. The CDR3 runs to 13 residues. The germline V gene encodes CDR1 LGHDT and CDR2 YNNKEL (reference sequence).

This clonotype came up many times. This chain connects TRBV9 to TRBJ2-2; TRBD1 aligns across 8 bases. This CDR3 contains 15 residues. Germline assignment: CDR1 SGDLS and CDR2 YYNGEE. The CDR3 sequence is CATAAGQANTGELFF. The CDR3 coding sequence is TGTGCGACGGCCGCGGGACAGGCGAACACCGGGGAGCTGTTTTTT.

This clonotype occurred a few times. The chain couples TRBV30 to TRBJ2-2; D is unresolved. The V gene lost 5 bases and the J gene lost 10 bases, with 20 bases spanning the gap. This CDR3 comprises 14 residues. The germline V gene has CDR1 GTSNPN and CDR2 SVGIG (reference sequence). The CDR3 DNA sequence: TGTGCCTGGTCCTCACTGGGATCAACCCAGGAGCTGTTTTTT. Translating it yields CAWSSLGSTQELFF.

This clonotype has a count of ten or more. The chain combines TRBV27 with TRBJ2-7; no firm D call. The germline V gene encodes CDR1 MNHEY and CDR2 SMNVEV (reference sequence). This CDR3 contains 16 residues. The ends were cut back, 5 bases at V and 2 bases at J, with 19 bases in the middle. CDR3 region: CASSPTLGASTYEQYF. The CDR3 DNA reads TGTGCCAGCAGTCCTACCTTGGGCGCTTCTACCTACGAGCAGTACTTC.

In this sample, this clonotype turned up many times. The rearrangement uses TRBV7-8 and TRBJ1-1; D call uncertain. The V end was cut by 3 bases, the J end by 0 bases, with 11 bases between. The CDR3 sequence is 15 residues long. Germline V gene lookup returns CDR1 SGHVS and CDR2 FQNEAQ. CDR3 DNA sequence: TGTGCCAGCAGCTTGACGGATCTTATGAACACTGAAGCTTTCTTT. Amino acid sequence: CASSLTDLMNTEAFF. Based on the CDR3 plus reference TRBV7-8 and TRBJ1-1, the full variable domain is GAGVSQSPRYKVAKRGQDVALRCDPISGHVSLFWYQQALGQGPEFLTYFQNEAQLDKSGLPSDRFFAERPEGSVSTLKIQRTQQEDSAVYLCASSLTDLMNTEAFFGQGTRLTVV.

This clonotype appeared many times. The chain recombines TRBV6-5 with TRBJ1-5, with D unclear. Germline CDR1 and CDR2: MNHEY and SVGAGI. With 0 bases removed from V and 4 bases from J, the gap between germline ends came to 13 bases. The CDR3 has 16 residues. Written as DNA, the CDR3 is TGTGCCAGCAGTTACTCGGCCCAGGTTGGGAATCAGCCCCAGCATTTT. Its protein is CASSYSAQVGNQPQHF.